This entry lists 21 T cell receptor beta chains sequenced from one sample in a study of monozygotic twins with inflammatory bowel disease. TCRdb reprocessed the 5' RACE reads; each CDR3 protein has one entry and no DNA is given. This sample's table reports approximately 330,000 distinct CDR3 sequences. Sequenced input: blood. The receptors stem from a human donor with ulcerative colitis or Crohn's disease, or a healthy co-twin of an affected twin (not recorded which).

The gene calls are TRBV29-1 and TRBJ2-4; TCRdb lists TRBD1, though no DNA is available to test this call. Germline CDR1 SQVTM, CDR2 ANQGSEA. This CDR3 is built from 12 residues. This CDR3 is CSVINPADMQYF.

The chain uses TRBV12-3 or TRBV12-4 and TRBJ2-1; the TCRdb call, TRBD1, lacks DNA for checking. This CDR3 spans 17 amino acids. CDR3 amino acids: CASSPRRVNISYNEQFF.

V is TRBV27 and J is TRBJ1-5; TCRdb gives TRBD1 as the D gene, but with no DNA this cannot be confirmed. Germline CDR1 MNHEY, CDR2 SMNVEV (reference sequence). The CDR3 length is 14 residues. The CDR3 protein is CASSLRSGNQPQHF.

V usage is TRBV7-2 and J usage is TRBJ2-7; TCRdb designates TRBD1, a call that cannot be tested without DNA. Germline loops: CDR1 SGHTA, CDR2 FQGNSA. The CDR3 loop spans 14 amino acids. CDR3 amino acids: CASSNREGNYEQYF.

This chain uses TRBV7-2 with TRBJ2-1; TCRdb picks TRBD2, but there is no DNA to check that call. CDR1 and CDR2 (germline): SGHTA, FQGNSA. This CDR3 spans 17 amino acids. The CDR3 sequence: CASSLGLAGFFYNEQFF. Variable domain in full (rest from reference TRBV7-2 and TRBJ2-1): GAGVSQSPSNKVTEKGKDVELRCDPISGHTALYWYRQSLGQGLEFLIYFQGNSAPDKSGLPSDRFSAERTGGSVSTLTIQRTQQEDSAVYLCASSLGLAGFFYNEQFFGPGTRLTVL.

This rearrangement joins TRBV5-1 to TRBJ2-5; without DNA, the TCRdb call of TRBD1 cannot be checked. The germline CDR1 and CDR2 sequences are SGHRS and YFSETQ. The CDR3 covers 13 residues. CDR3 sequence reads: CASSLDGVPTQYF.

The genes are TRBV20-1 and TRBJ2-5. Germline V gene data show CDR1 as DFQATT and CDR2 as SNEGSKA (reference sequence). The CDR3 runs 15 residues. The CDR3 is CSARETSLSQETQYF.

The chain is built from TRBV20-1 and TRBJ1-5; TCRdb's D call, TRBD1, is unchecked because there is no DNA. The CDR3 extends over 16 amino acids. CDR1 is DFQATT and CDR2 is SNEGSKA in the germline V gene (reference sequence). This CDR3 is CSARGGNRGSNRPQHF.

The chain employs TRBV14 and TRBJ2-1. The V gene's germline CDR1 is SGHDN and CDR2 FVKESK. This CDR3 spans 15 amino acids. The CDR3 protein is CASSLHSLHYNEQFF.

This chain joins TRBV15 and TRBJ2-1; no DNA is available, so the TRBD2 call from TCRdb remains unchecked. Germline V gene sequence: CDR1 LNHNV, CDR2 YYDKDF (reference sequence). CDR3 length: 16 residues. Here the CDR3 reads CATSRDTSGKFTGQFF.

CDR3 protein: CASSLAPGGQYNEQFF. The chain carries TRBV5-4 and TRBJ2-1; TCRdb designates TRBD2, a call that cannot be tested without DNA. Germline V lookup: CDR1 SGHNT, CDR2 YYREEE (reference sequence). The CDR3 runs to 16 residues.

V and J are TRBV12-3 or TRBV12-4 and TRBJ2-7; TCRdb indicates TRBD1, and absent DNA this call remains unverified. The CDR3 runs 18 residues. This CDR3 is CASSSGKNTGAHSYEQYF.

The V and J genes are TRBV6-1 and TRBJ1-4. Germline V CDR1 and CDR2: MNHNS, SASEGT. The CDR3 has 20 residues. The CDR3 region is CASSERRIKGQPPSNEKLFF.

V and J are TRBV7-2 and TRBJ2-7; TCRdb lists TRBD1, though no DNA is available to test this call. Germline CDR1 and CDR2: SGHTA and FQGNSA. The CDR3 is made up of 15 amino acids. The CDR3 reads CASSLTGYGSYEQYF. Full variable domain (remainder filled in from reference TRBV7-2 and TRBJ2-7): GAGVSQSPSNKVTEKGKDVELRCDPISGHTALYWYRQSLGQGLEFLIYFQGNSAPDKSGLPSDRFSAERTGGSVSTLTIQRTQQEDSAVYLCASSLTGYGSYEQYFGPGTRLTVT.

V usage is TRBV12-3 or TRBV12-4 and J usage is TRBJ2-5; TCRdb selects TRBD1, and the lack of DNA leaves this call unchecked. CDR3 length equals 13 residues. CDR3 loop: CASSLPTGKTQYF.

The J gene is TRBJ2-7, the V gene TRBV12-3 or TRBV12-4; TCRdb's D call of TRBD1 is untestable without DNA. The CDR3 covers 14 residues. This CDR3 reads CASSFGRGTYEQYF.

The chain recombines TRBV5-4 with TRBJ2-7; TCRdb's D call of TRBD1 is untestable without DNA. This CDR3 region has 14 residues. Germline lookup yields CDR1 SGHNT and CDR2 YYREEE (reference sequence). CDR3 sequence reads: CASSPQGKVHEQYF.

This CDR3 is CASRFGSGRETQYF. The rearrangement joins TRBV12-3 or TRBV12-4 to TRBJ2-5; TCRdb calls TRBD1, which cannot be checked without DNA. The CDR3 is made up of 14 amino acids.

The chain employs TRBV11-1 and TRBJ2-7; TCRdb's D call, TRBD1, is unchecked because there is no DNA. Per germline, CDR1 SGHAT and CDR2 FQDESV (reference sequence). The CDR3 loop spans 15 amino acids. The CDR3 loop is CASSLVGQGNYEQYF.

The chain couples TRBV6-1 to TRBJ1-1; TCRdb's assignment of TRBD1 cannot be checked, as there is no DNA. The CDR3 has 15 residues. Germline V gene lookup returns CDR1 MNHNS and CDR2 SASEGT. CDR3 protein: CASRGQGGVGTEAFF.

The V call is TRBV4-1, the J call TRBJ2-7. Germline V CDR1 and CDR2: MGHRA, YSYEKL. This CDR3 contains 15 residues. CDR3 sequence reads: CASSPPRPSSYEQYF.